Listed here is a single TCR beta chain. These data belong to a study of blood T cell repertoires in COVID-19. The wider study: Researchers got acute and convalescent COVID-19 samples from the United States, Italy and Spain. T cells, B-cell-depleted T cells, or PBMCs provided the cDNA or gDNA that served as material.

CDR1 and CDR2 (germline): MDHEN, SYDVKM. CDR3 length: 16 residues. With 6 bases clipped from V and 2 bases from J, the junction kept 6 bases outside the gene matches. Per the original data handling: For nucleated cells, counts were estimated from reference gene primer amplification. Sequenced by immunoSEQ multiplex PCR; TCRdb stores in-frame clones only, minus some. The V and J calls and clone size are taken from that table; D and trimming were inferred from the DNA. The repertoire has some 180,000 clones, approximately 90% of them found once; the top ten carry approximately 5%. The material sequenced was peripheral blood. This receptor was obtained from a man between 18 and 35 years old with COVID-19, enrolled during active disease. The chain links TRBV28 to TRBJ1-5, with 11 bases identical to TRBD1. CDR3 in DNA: TGTGCCAGCAGGGACCCGGGACAGGGGGGCAATCAGCCCCAGCATTTT. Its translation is CASRDPGQGGNQPQHF. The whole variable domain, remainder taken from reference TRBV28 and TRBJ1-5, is DVKVTQSSRYLVKRTGEKVFLECVQDMDHENMFWYRQDPGLGLRLIYFSYDVKMKEKGDIPEGYSVSREKKERFSLILESASTNQTSMYLCASRDPGQGGNQPQHFGDGTRLSIL.